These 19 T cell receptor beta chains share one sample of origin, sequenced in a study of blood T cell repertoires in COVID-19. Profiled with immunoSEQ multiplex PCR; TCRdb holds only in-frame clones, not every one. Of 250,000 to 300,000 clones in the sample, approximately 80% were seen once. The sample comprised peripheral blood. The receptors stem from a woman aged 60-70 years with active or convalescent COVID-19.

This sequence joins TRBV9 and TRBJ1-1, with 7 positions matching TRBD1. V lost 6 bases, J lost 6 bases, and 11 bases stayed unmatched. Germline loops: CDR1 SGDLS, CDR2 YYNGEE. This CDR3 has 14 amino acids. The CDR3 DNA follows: TGTGCCAGCACCCCCGGGTGGCAGGGGGCTGAAGCTTTCTTT. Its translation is CASTPGWQGAEAFF.

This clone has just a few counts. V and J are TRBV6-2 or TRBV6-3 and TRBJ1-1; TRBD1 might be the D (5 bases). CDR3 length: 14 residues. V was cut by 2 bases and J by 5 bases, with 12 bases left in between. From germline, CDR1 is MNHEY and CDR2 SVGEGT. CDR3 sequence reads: CASSYLGEGTEAFF. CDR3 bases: TGTGCCAGCAGTTACCTAGGGGAGGGGACTGAAGCTTTCTTT.

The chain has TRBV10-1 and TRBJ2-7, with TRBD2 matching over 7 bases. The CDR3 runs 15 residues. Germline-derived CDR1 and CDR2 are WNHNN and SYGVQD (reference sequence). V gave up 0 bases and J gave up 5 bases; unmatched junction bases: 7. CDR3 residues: CASSESSGGFDEQYF. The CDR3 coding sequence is TGCGCCAGCAGTGAGTCGTCCGGGGGGTTCGACGAGCAGTACTTC.

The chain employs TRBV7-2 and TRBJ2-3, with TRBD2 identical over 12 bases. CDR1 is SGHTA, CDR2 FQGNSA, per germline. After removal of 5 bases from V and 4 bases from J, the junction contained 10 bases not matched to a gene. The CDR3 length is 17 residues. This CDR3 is CASSLDLAGGLADTQYF. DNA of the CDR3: TGTGCCAGCAGCCTGGACCTAGCGGGGGGGTTAGCAGATACGCAGTATTTT.

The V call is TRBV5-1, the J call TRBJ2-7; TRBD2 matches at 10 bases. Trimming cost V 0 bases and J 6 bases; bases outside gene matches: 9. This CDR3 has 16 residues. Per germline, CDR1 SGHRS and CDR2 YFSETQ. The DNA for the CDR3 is TGCGCCAGCAGCTTGGAACTAGCGGGGCCGGGTTCCGAGCAGTACTTC. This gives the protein CASSLELAGPGSEQYF.

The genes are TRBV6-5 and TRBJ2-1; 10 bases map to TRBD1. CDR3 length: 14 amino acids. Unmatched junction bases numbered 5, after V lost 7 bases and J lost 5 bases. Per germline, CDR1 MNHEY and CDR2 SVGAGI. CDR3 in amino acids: CASIRDRGDNEQFF. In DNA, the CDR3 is TGTGCCAGCATCCGGGACAGGGGTGACAATGAGCAGTTCTTC.

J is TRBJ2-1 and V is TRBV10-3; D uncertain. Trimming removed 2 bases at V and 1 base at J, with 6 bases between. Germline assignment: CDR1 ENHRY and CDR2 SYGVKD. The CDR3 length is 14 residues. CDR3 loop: CAISEAGSYNEQFF. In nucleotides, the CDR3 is TGTGCCATCAGTGAGGCAGGTTCCTACAATGAGCAGTTCTTC.

CDR3 in DNA: TGTGCCAGCGCCCACGGCGGCAGTCTAGCCAAAAACATTCAGTACTTC. It specifies CASAHGGSLAKNIQYF. The chain couples TRBV7-9 to TRBJ2-4; no clear D gene. This CDR3 comprises 16 residues. CDR1 and CDR2 (germline): SEHNR, FQNEAQ (reference sequence). V lost 8 bases and J lost 0, with 17 bases in between. The full variable domain, rest sourced from reference TRBV7-9 and TRBJ2-4, is DTGVSQNPRHKITKRGQNVTFRCDPISEHNRLYWYRQTLGQGPEFLTYFQNEAQLEKSRLLSDRFSAERPKGSFSTLEIQRTEQGDSAMYLCASAHGGSLAKNIQYFGAGTRLSVL.

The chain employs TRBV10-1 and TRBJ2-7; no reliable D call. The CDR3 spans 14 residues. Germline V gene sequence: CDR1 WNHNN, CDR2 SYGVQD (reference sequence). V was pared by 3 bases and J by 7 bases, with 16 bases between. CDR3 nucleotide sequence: TGCGCCAGCAGTGAAACTCCGGGTCACGGGGAGCAGTACTTC. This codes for CASSETPGHGEQYF.

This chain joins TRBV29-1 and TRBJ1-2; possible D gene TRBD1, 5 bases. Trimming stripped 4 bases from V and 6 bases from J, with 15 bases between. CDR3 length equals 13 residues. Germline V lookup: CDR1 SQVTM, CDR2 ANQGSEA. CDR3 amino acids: CSVGTRGLDGYTF. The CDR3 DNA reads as TGCAGCGTTGGGACTAGGGGTTTAGATGGCTACACCTTC.

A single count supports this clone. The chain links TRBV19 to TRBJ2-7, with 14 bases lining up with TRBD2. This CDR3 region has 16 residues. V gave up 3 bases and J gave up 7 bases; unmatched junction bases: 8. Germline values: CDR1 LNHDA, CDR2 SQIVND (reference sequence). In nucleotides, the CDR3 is TGTGCCAGTAGTATGCGACTAGCGGGGGGGCGTCGGGAGCAGTACTTC. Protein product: CASSMRLAGGRREQYF.

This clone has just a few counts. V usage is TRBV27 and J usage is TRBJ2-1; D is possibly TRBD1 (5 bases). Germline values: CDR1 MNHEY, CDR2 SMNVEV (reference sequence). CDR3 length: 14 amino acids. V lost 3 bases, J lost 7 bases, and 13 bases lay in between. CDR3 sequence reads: CASSLDTGSNEQFF. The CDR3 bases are TGTGCCAGCAGTTTGGATACAGGATCTAATGAGCAGTTCTTC.

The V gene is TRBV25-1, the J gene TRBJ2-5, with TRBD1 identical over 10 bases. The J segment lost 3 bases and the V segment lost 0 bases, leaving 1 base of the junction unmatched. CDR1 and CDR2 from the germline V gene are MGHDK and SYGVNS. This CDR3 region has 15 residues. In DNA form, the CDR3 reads TGTGCCAGCAGTGAATACGGGACAGGGGAAGAGACCCAGTACTTC. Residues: CASSEYGTGEETQYF. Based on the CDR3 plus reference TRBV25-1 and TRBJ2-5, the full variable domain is EADIYQTPRYLVIGTGKKITLECSQTMGHDKMYWYQQDPGMELHLIHYSYGVNSTEKGDLSSESTVSRIRTEHFPLTLESARPSHTSQYLCASSEYGTGEETQYFGPGTRLLVL.

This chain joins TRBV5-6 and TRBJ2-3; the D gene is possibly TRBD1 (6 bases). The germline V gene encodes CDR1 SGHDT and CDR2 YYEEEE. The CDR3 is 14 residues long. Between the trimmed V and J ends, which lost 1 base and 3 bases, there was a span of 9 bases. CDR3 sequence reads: CASSLIRGTDTQYF. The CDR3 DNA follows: TGTGCCAGCAGCTTGATCAGGGGAACAGATACGCAGTATTTT. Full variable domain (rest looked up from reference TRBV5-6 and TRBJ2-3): DAGVTQSPTHLIKTRGQQVTLRCSPKSGHDTVSWYQQALGQGPQFIFQYYEEEERQRGNFPDRFSGHQFPNYSSELNVNALLLGDSALYLCASSLIRGTDTQYFGPGTRLTVL.

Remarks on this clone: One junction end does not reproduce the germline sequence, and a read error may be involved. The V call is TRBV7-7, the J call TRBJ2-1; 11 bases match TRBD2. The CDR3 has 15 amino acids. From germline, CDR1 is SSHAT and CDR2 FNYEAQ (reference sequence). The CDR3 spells CASSDGTSGYNEQFF. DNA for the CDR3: TGTGCTAGCAGCGACGGGACTAGCGGCTACAATGAGCAGTTCTTC.

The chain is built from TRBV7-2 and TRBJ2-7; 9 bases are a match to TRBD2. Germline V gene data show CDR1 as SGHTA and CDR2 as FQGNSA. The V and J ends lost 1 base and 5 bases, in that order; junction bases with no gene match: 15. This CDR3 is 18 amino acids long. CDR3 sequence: CASSLGAPLRGGIDEQYF. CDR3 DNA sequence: TGTGCCAGCAGCTTAGGAGCCCCCTTGCGGGGGGGCATAGACGAGCAGTACTTC.

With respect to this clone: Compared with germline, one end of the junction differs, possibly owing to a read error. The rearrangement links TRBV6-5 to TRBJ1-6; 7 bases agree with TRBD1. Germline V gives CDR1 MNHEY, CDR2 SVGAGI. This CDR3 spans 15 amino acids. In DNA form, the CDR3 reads TGTGCCAGCAGTTACGGGGACAGTTATACTTCACCCCTCCACTTT. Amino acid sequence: CASSYGDSYTSPLHF.

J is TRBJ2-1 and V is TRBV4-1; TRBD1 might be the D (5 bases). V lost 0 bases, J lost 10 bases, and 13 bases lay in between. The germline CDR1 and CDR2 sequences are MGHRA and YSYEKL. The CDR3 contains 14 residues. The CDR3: CASSQDFVAGEQFF. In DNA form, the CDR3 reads TGCGCCAGCAGCCAAGATTTTGTCGCAGGGGAGCAGTTCTTC.

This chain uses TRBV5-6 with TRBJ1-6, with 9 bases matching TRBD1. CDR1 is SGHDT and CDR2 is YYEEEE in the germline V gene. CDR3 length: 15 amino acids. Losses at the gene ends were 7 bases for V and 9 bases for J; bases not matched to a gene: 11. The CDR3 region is CASLQGAIRGSPLHF. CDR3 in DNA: TGTGCCAGCTTACAGGGGGCGATTCGAGGTTCACCCCTCCACTTT.